This section outlines one TCR beta chain sequence together with its context. Trimming left V 0 bases short and J 8 bases short, with 12 bases between. The CDR3 has 14 residues. Germline-derived CDR1 and CDR2 are LNHDA and SQIVND (reference sequence). This record comes from a study of blood T cell repertoires in COVID-19. For the study at large: From T cells, B-cell-depleted T cells, or PBMCs came the material, which was cDNA or gDNA.

Sequencing was performed with immunoSEQ multiplex PCR; in TCRdb, only in-frame clones are kept and a portion is missing. This sample has roughly 440,000 clones, with approximately 88% found just once. The chain couples TRBV19 to TRBJ2-3, with D unresolved. Sequenced sample: peripheral blood. The sequence was collected from a woman aged 50 to 60 with COVID-19, enrolled during active disease. CDR3 residues: CASSIEPPTGTQYF. CDR3 sequence (DNA): TGTGCCAGTAGTATAGAACCCCCGACGGGTACGCAGTATTTT.